The TCR beta chain under discussion was sequenced for a study of T cell responses to AZD1222 COVID-19 vaccine. From germline, CDR1 is SGHVS and CDR2 FQNEAQ. The CDR3 extends over 15 amino acids. V was clipped by 1 base and J by 6 bases; unmatched bases: 9. Data came from immunoSEQ multiplex PCR; TCRdb stores just in-frame clones and leaves some out. The table records some 110,000 clones, 82% of them present only once. About this clone itself: Its antigen is as yet unknown.

Study conclusions and caveats: Most donors were white British and more were female, and clonal diversity was possibly underestimated.

This chain joins TRBV7-8 and TRBJ2-7; TRBD2 matches 7 bases. This sequence was found in an adult in good health. Sequencing used peripheral blood, obtained on day 0 of AZD1222 vaccination. Here the CDR3 DNA reads TGTGCCAGCAGCTTAGATAGTGTAGGGGAGGGCGAGCAGTACTTC. As protein: CASSLDSVGEGEQYF. The full variable domain, in which reference TRBV7-8 and TRBJ2-7 provide the parts outside the CDR3, is GAGVSQSPRYKVAKRGQDVALRCDPISGHVSLFWYQQALGQGPEFLTYFQNEAQLDKSGLPSDRFFAERPEGSVSTLKIQRTQQEDSAVYLCASSLDSVGEGEQYFGPGTRLTVT.